This T cell receptor beta chain was retrieved from a study of blood T cell repertoires in COVID-19. In the study overall: COVID-19 samples, acute and convalescent, were from the United States, Italy and Spain. PBMCs, B-cell-depleted T cells, or T cells were the source of the cDNA or gDNA that made up the material.

V lost 6 bases and J lost 2, with 6 bases in between. CDR3 length: 12 amino acids. This clone was observed a few times. How the authors handled the data: The authors estimated nucleated cell counts from reference gene primer amplification. Method: immunoSEQ multiplex PCR; TCRdb's copy keeps in-frame clones and lacks some. V, J and clone size are taken as reported in that table, and D and trimming were inferred from the DNA itself. The table has about 160,000 clones, over 80% seen once; the top ten hold less than 3.5%. This clonotype was obtained from a woman aged 60-75 years with acute or convalescent COVID-19. The chain employs TRBV12-3 or TRBV12-4 and TRBJ2-3; D not resolved. Sequenced input: peripheral blood. The CDR3, as DNA: TGTGCCAGCAGCAAACTCACAGATACGCAGTATTTT. Protein: CASSKLTDTQYF.